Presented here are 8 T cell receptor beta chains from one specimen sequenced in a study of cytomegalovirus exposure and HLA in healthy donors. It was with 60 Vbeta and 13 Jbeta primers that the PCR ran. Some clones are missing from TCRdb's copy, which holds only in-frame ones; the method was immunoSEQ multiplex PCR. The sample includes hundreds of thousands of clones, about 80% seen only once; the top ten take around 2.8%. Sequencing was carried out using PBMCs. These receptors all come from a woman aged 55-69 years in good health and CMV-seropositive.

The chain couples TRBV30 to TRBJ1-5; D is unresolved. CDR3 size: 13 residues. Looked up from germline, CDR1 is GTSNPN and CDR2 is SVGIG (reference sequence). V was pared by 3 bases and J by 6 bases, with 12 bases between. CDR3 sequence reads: CAWRGLEGQPQHF. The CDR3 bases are TGTGCCTGGAGAGGCCTGGAGGGTCAGCCCCAGCATTTT.

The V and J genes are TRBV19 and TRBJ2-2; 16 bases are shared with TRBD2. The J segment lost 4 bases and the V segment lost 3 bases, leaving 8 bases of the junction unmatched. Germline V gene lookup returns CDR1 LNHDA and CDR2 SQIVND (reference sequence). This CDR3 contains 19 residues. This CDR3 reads CASSIGTSGGAILTGELFF. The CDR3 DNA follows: TGTGCCAGTAGTATCGGGACTAGCGGGGGGGCCATTCTCACCGGGGAGCTGTTTTTT.

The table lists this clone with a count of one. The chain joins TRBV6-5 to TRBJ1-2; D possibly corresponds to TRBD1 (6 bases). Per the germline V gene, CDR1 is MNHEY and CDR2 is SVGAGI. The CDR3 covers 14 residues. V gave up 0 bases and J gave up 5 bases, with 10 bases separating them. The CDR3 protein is CASSYSNREYGYTF. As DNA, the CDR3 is TGTGCCAGCAGTTACTCGAACAGGGAATATGGCTACACCTTC.

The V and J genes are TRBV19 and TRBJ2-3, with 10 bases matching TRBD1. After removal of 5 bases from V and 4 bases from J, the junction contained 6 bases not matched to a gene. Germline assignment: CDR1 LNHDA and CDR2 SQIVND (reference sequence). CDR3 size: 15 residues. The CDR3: CASSVGQGESDTQYF. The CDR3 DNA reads TGTGCCAGTAGTGTAGGACAGGGGGAGTCAGATACGCAGTATTTT. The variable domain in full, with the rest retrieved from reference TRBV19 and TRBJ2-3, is DGGITQSPKYLFRKEGQNVTLSCEQNLNHDAMYWYRQDPGQGLRLIYYSQIVNDFQKGDIAEGYSVSREKKESFPLTVTSAQKNPTAFYLCASSVGQGESDTQYFGPGTRLTVL.

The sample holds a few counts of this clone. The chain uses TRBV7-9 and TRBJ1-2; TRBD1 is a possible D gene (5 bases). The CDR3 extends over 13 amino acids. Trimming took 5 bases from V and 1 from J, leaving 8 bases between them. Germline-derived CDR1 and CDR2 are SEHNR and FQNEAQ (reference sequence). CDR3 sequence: CASSADNNYGYTF. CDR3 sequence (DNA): TGTGCCAGCAGCGCGGACAATAACTATGGCTACACCTTC.

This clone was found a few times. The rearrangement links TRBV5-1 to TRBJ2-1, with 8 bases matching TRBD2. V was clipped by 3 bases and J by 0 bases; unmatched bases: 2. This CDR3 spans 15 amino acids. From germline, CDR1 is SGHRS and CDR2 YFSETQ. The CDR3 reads CASSYGGGSYNEQFF. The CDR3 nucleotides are TGCGCCAGCAGCTACGGGGGGGGCTCCTACAATGAGCAGTTCTTC.

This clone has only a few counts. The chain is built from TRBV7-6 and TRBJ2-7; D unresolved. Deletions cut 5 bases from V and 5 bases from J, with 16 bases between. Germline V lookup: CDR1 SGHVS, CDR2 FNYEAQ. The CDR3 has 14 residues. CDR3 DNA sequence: TGTGCCAGCAGCGCCCCCCGCGGATCCAACGAGCAGTACTTC. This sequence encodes CASSAPRGSNEQYF.

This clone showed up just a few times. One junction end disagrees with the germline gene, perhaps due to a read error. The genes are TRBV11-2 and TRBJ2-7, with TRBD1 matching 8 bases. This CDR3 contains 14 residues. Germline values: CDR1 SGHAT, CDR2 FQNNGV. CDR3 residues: CASSLVLGQATQIF. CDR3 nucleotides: TGTGCCAGCAGCTTAGTTTTGGGACAGGCCACCCAGATCTTC.